These 26 T cell receptor beta chains originate from one sample sequenced in a study of control samples from healthy donors and cancer patients. Assay: immunoSEQ multiplex PCR; the TCRdb copy retains only in-frame clones and omits some. The profile shows 140,000 or so clones, around nine tenths of them singletons. The sample was blood. Source of these receptors: a man aged 25-45 years in good health.

J is TRBJ2-5 and V is TRBV19; D unclear. The germline V gene encodes CDR1 LNHDA and CDR2 SQIVND (reference sequence). The ends were cut back, 5 bases at V and 1 base at J, with 14 bases in the middle. CDR3 size: 15 residues. DNA of the CDR3: TGTGCCAGTAGTGATCCTCGGGTCCCCCAAGAGACCCAGTACTTC. Translated: CASSDPRVPQETQYF.

The gene calls are TRBV30 and TRBJ2-6; D is unresolved. This CDR3 comprises 13 residues. Deletions cut 0 bases from V and 4 bases from J, with 4 bases between. CDR1 GTSNPN and CDR2 SVGIG come from the germline V gene (reference sequence). The CDR3 spells CAWSVRGANVLTF. The CDR3 nucleotides read TGTGCCTGGAGTGTTAGGGGGGCCAACGTCCTGACTTTC.

This clone was seen more than once but under ten times. The chain has TRBV18 and TRBJ2-7; 7 bases agree with TRBD1. The CDR3 runs to 14 residues. Germline CDR1 and CDR2: KGHSH and LQKENI. The V gene end was trimmed by 3 bases and the J gene end by 6 bases; junction bases not matched to a gene: 8. CDR3 sequence (DNA): TGTGCCAGCTCACCCGGGACAGATACTTCCGAGCAGTACTTC. Protein product: CASSPGTDTSEQYF.

V and J are TRBV6-4 and TRBJ2-5; weak D call: TRBD2 (6 bases). Germline values: CDR1 MRHNA, CDR2 SNTAGT. The CDR3 runs to 15 residues. V lost 4 bases and J 4 bases, leaving 16 bases between the germline ends. The CDR3 region has the DNA TGTGCCAGCAGTGCCTCTTCGACGGAGGGAGAGACCCAGTACTTC. This sequence encodes CASSASSTEGETQYF.

The chain has TRBV7-2 and TRBJ2-5; 8 bases line up with TRBD2. Germline CDR1 is SGHTA and CDR2 is FQGNSA. V lost 1 base and J lost 4; bases outside the gene matches: 5. CDR3 length equals 15 residues. Here the CDR3 DNA reads TGTGCCAGCAGCTTAGTGGTAGCGGGGCCAGAGACCCAGTACTTC. Amino acid sequence: CASSLVVAGPETQYF. The full variable domain, its missing parts supplied by reference TRBV7-2 and TRBJ2-5, is GAGVSQSPSNKVTEKGKDVELRCDPISGHTALYWYRQSLGQGLEFLIYFQGNSAPDKSGLPSDRFSAERTGGSVSTLTIQRTQQEDSAVYLCASSLVVAGPETQYFGPGTRLLVL.

The J gene is TRBJ2-7, the V gene TRBV9; 7 bases are a match to TRBD1. This CDR3 has 12 residues. Germline CDR1 reads SGDLS; CDR2 reads YYNGEE. V lost 1 base to trimming and J lost 6 bases; unmatched junction nucleotides: 1. Written as DNA, the CDR3 is TGTGCCAGCAGCGTAACAGGGGTCGAGCAGTACTTC. Protein: CASSVTGVEQYF.

V usage is TRBV5-4 and J usage is TRBJ1-2; D might be TRBD1 (6 bases). Germline CDR1 is SGHNT and CDR2 is YYREEE (reference sequence). CDR3 length equals 11 residues. The germline V and J ends were trimmed by 4 bases and 7 bases, with 8 bases remaining between them. The CDR3 region is CASSNRVGYTF. The CDR3 coding sequence is TGTGCCAGCAGCAACAGGGTTGGCTACACCTTC.

This clone came up once. The V call is TRBV6-5, the J call TRBJ1-3; TRBD1 agrees at 7 bases. The CDR3 contains 16 residues. CDR1 MNHEY and CDR2 SVGAGI come from the germline V gene. V dropped 0 bases and J dropped 0; count of bases not matched to a gene: 2. The CDR3 bases are TGTGCCAGCAGTTACTCGGCAGGGGGCTCTGGAAACACCATATATTTT. Translated: CASSYSAGGSGNTIYF.

The gene calls are TRBV19 and TRBJ1-1; 7 nucleotides line up with TRBD1. CDR3 size: 14 residues. V shed 6 bases, J shed 0 bases, and the junction held 4 bases outside the gene matches. Germline CDR1 LNHDA, CDR2 SQIVND (reference sequence). CDR3 residues: CASSRQGMNTEAFF. DNA of the CDR3: TGTGCCAGTAGCCGACAGGGAATGAACACTGAAGCTTTCTTT.

As concerns this clone: Other DNA sequences in this sample translate to the same CDR3. The rearrangement uses TRBV4-3 and TRBJ1-5, with D perhaps matching TRBD1 (5 bases). CDR3 size: 15 residues. The germline V gene has CDR1 LGHNA and CDR2 YSLEER. The V and J ends lost 0 bases and 5 bases respectively, with 11 bases between them. In DNA form, the CDR3 reads TGCGCCAGCAGCCAAGACGGCAGGGAGGATCAGCCCCAGCATTTT. Its protein product is CASSQDGREDQPQHF.

The chain uses TRBV4-1 and TRBJ2-1, with a possible D match to TRBD2 (7 bases). This CDR3 spans 16 amino acids. The V end was cut by 4 bases, the J end by 4 bases, with 17 bases between. Germline V gene lookup returns CDR1 MGHRA and CDR2 YSYEKL. CDR3 amino acids: CASSPTSGTPYNEQFF. CDR3 bases: TGCGCCAGCAGCCCGACCAGCGGGACACCATACAATGAGCAGTTCTTC.

The V gene is TRBV27, the J gene TRBJ2-7; TRBD2 aligns across 10 bases. CDR1 and CDR2 from the germline V gene are MNHEY and SMNVEV (reference sequence). The CDR3 spans 16 residues. Losses at the gene ends were 5 bases for V and 4 bases for J; bases not matched to a gene: 11. The CDR3 DNA follows: TGTGCCAGCAGTAAGGTTCGCGGGACTAGCGTTTACGAGCAGTACTTC. It is translated as CASSKVRGTSVYEQYF.

The V gene is TRBV29-1, the J gene TRBJ2-3; D unclear. The germline V and J ends were trimmed by 0 bases and 5 bases, with 18 bases remaining between them. CDR1 is SQVTM, CDR2 ANQGSEA, per germline. This CDR3 is 16 amino acids long. The CDR3 DNA sequence: TGCAGCGTTGAAGATCGTCTACGTAAAATGGGAGATACGCAGTATTTT. It encodes CSVEDRLRKMGDTQYF.

With regard to this clone: The junction and the germline gene differ at one end; a read error may be behind it. The chain uses TRBV3-1 (or the pseudogene TRBV3-2) and TRBJ1-1, with TRBD1 matching 10 bases. CDR3 length equals 16 residues. Germline values: CDR1 LGHDT, CDR2 YNNKEL (reference sequence). CDR3 residues: CASSLHSGTGARGTVF. CDR3 coding DNA: TGTGCCAGCAGCCTACATTCCGGGACAGGGGCCCGGGGTACGGTCTTT.

The sample holds a few counts of this clone. The chain carries TRBV5-4 and TRBJ1-1, with 8 nucleotides matching TRBD1. Losses at the gene ends were 4 bases for V and 0 bases for J; bases not matched to a gene: 11. Germline CDR1 is SGHNT and CDR2 is YYREEE (reference sequence). The CDR3 consists of 17 residues. CDR3 in DNA: TGTGCCAGCAGCACAGGACAGGGACCCGGCATGAACACTGAAGCTTTCTTT. Protein product: CASSTGQGPGMNTEAFF.

The V gene is TRBV4-1, the J gene TRBJ2-7; 10 bases agree with TRBD1. Germline assignment: CDR1 MGHRA and CDR2 YSYEKL. The CDR3 is 15 amino acids. Losses at the gene ends were 4 bases for V and 2 bases for J; bases not matched to a gene: 5. Written as DNA, the CDR3 is TGCGCCAGCAGCCCGTCGGGACAGGGGACCTACGAGCAGTACTTC. Translating it yields CASSPSGQGTYEQYF.

J is TRBJ2-3 and V is TRBV7-9, with TRBD1 as a possible D gene (6 bases). The ends were cut back, 5 bases at V and 5 bases at J, with 8 bases in the middle. The CDR3 length is 12 residues. Germline V CDR1 and CDR2: SEHNR, FQNEAQ (reference sequence). This CDR3 is CASSRQVDTQYF. In nucleotides, the CDR3 is TGTGCCAGCAGCCGACAGGTAGATACGCAGTATTTT.

This chain uses TRBV5-6 with TRBJ2-7, with D unresolved. This CDR3 is built from 11 residues. Germline CDR1 is SGHDT and CDR2 is YYEEEE. V was clipped by 0 bases and J by 7 bases, with 5 bases between them. The CDR3 DNA reads TGTGCCAGCAGCTTGGATCGGGAGCAGTACTTC. Encoded protein: CASSLDREQYF.

The J gene is TRBJ2-1, the V gene TRBV7-9; D remains ambiguous. In germline, CDR1 is SEHNR, CDR2 FQNEAQ (reference sequence). The CDR3 runs to 11 residues. Trimming pared 5 bases from V and 8 bases from J, leaving 7 bases between. The CDR3 DNA is TGTGCCAGCAGCGAGGACCATGAGCAGTTCTTC. Translation: CASSEDHEQFF.

The chain couples TRBV9 to TRBJ2-2; possible D gene TRBD1, 5 bases. Germline-derived CDR1 and CDR2 are SGDLS and YYNGEE. V dropped 4 bases and J dropped 2 bases, with 12 bases sitting between them. CDR3 length: 15 amino acids. The DNA for the CDR3 is TGTGCCAGCAGCCCCCGGACAAAAAACACCGGGGAGCTGTTTTTT. Protein product: CASSPRTKNTGELFF.

The chain is built from TRBV19 and TRBJ2-7; D possibly matches TRBD1 or TRBD2 (6 bases each). The length of the CDR3 is 14 residues. Germline loops: CDR1 LNHDA, CDR2 SQIVND (reference sequence). V shed 3 bases and J shed 2 bases, with 11 bases lying between them. CDR3 DNA sequence: TGTGCCAGTAGTATCACTAGGGGGGCCTACGAGCAGTACTTC. This translates into CASSITRGAYEQYF.

The genes are TRBV15 and TRBJ2-1; 8 nucleotides match TRBD1. Germline values: CDR1 LNHNV, CDR2 YYDKDF (reference sequence). Germline trimming cut 7 bases from V and 6 bases from J; bases unmatched to any gene: 17. This CDR3 contains 17 residues. The CDR3 here is CATTLGQGAVSRNEQFF. DNA of the CDR3: TGTGCCACCACCCTTGGCCAGGGGGCAGTTAGCCGCAATGAGCAGTTCTTC.

This clone has a single count. The rearrangement uses TRBV28 and TRBJ1-1; unclear D gene. The CDR3 has 19 amino acids. CDR1 and CDR2 (germline): MDHEN, SYDVKM. V dropped 4 bases and J dropped 4 bases, with 28 bases sitting between them. CDR3 sequence: CASSSRTYRRMNSGTEAFF. The CDR3 region has the DNA TGTGCCAGCAGTTCCCGAACCTATCGTAGGATGAATTCCGGCACTGAAGCTTTCTTT.

The chain carries TRBV13 and TRBJ1-1; no definite D call. Germline lookup yields CDR1 PRHDT and CDR2 FYEKMQ (reference sequence). The CDR3 consists of 14 residues. With 0 bases removed from V and 0 bases from J, the gap between germline ends came to 5 bases. CDR3 DNA sequence: TGTGCCAGCAGCTTAGGCCGATTGAACACTGAAGCTTTCTTT. Encoded protein: CASSLGRLNTEAFF.

V gene TRBV3-1 (or the pseudogene TRBV3-2) combines with J gene TRBJ1-5, with TRBD1 as a possible D gene (5 bases). This CDR3 is built from 15 residues. Germline values: CDR1 LGHDT, CDR2 YNNKEL (reference sequence). V was clipped by 1 base and J by 5 bases, with 12 bases between them. CDR3 region: CASSQVWGSDQPQHF. The CDR3 DNA reads as TGTGCCAGCAGCCAAGTATGGGGGTCTGATCAGCCCCAGCATTTT.

CDR3 region: CASSLSGGSGGYEQYF. The CDR3 DNA follows: TGTGCCAGCAGCTTAAGTGGCGGTAGCGGGGGATACGAGCAGTACTTC. The V gene is TRBV13, the J gene TRBJ2-7; 9 nucleotides align to TRBD2. V trimming: 2 bases; J trimming: 4 bases; junction bases outside the gene matches: 9. Germline V gives CDR1 PRHDT, CDR2 FYEKMQ (reference sequence). This CDR3 has 16 amino acids. Looking up the rest from reference TRBV13 and TRBJ2-7 gives the full variable domain: AAGVIQSPRHLIKEKRETATLKCYPIPRHDTVYWYQQGPGQDPQFLISFYEKMQSDKGSIPDRFSAQQFSDYHSELNMSSLELGDSALYFCASSLSGGSGGYEQYFGPGTRLTVT.